The T cell receptor beta chain under discussion was sequenced for a study of T cells in Graves' hyperthyroidism and ophthalmopathy. From RNA transcripts, TCR beta CDR3 regions were amplified. Using the HTBI primer set, a first-round RT-PCR was run on the TCR CDR3. TCRdb re-called the multiplex PCR reads through MiXCR, storing one row per CDR3 protein. The data hold hundreds of thousands of distinct CDR3 sequences, with about a fifth observed a single time. Study-wide findings and caveats: The model predicted ophthalmopathy a median roughly 6.5 months before onset.

Germline CDR1 is DFQATT and CDR2 is SNEGSKA (reference sequence). The V gene lost 4 bases and the J gene lost 5 bases, with 12 bases spanning the gap. The CDR3 has 13 residues. This clonotype was seen more than once but under ten times. The antigen remains undetermined. The V and J genes are TRBV20-1 and TRBJ2-4, with a weak D call TRBD2 (6 bases). The sample taken for sequencing was blood. The sequence derives from a man aged 25-40 years with Graves' ophthalmopathy. The CDR3, as DNA: TGCAGTGCTACAGGTCCGGGGGAAAACATTCAGTACTTC. This gives the protein CSATGPGENIQYF.